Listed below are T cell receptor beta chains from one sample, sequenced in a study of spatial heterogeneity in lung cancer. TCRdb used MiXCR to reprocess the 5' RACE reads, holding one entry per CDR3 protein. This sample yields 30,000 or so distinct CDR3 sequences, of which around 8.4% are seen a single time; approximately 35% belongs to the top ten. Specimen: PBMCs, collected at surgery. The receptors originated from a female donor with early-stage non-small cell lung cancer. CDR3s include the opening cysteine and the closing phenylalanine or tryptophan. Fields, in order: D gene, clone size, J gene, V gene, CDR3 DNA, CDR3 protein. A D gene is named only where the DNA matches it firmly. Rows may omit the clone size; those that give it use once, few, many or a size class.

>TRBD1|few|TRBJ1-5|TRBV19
TGTGCCAGTAGTATAGGAGGGACAGGGTTTCAGCCCCAGCATTTT
CASSIGGTGFQPQHF
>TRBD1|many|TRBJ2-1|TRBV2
TGTGCCAGCCGGGACAGGGGATACAATGAGCAGTTCTTC
CASRDRGYNEQFF
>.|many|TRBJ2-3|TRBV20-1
TGCAGTGCCCCACCCCCAGGGGTCAGCACAGATACGCAGTATTTT
CSAPPPGVSTDTQYF
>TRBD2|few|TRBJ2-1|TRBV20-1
TGCAGTGCTAGAGTGACTAGCGGGAGGTCGCAGTTCTTC
CSARVTSGRSQFF
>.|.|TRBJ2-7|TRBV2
TGTGCCAGCAGTGTATCCATCCCGGGGTACGAGCAGTACTTC
CASSVSIPGYEQYF
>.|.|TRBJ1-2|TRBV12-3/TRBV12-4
TGTGCCAGCAGTTTCGACCCCTATGGCTACACCTTC
CASSFDPYGYTF
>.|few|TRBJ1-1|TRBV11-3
TGTGCCAGCGCAGACATGAACACTGAAGCTTTCTTT
CASADMNTEAFF
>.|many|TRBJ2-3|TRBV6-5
TGTGCCAGCAGTATACACAGGGTGGCAGATACGCAGTATTTT
CASSIHRVADTQYF
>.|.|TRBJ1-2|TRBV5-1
TGCGCCAGCAGCTTGGGCTGGGACAACGTAGACTATGGCTACACCTTC
CASSLGWDNVDYGYTF
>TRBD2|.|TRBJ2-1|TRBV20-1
TGCAGTGCTAGATTACCAAAGGGACTAGCGGGAGAAATTTACAATGAGCAGTTCTTC
CSARLPKGLAGEIYNEQFF
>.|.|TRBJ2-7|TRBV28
TGTGCCAGCCGACCCGGAAGCTCCTACGAGCAGTACTTC
CASRPGSSYEQYF
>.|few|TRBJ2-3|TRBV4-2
TGTGCCAGCAGCAAACAACTAGGCACAGATACGCAGTATTTT
CASSKQLGTDTQYF
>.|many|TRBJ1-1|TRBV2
TGTGCCAGCAGGCGGCAGGGTGTTTCTGAAGCTTTCTTT
CASRRQGVSEAFF
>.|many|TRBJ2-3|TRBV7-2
TGTGCCAGCAGCCCTGGGGGCCCGGAACACACAGATACGCAGTATTTT
CASSPGGPEHTDTQYF
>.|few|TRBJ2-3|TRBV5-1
TGCGCCAGCAGACCGGGCCAGAGTTCTAATTCAGATACGCAGTATTTT
CASRPGQSSNSDTQYF
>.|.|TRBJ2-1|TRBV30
TGTGCCTGGAGTGTAGTTCGGGGAAATGAGCAGTTCTTC
CAWSVVRGNEQFF
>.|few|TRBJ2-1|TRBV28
TGTGCCAGCAGTTCCCCGGGGGGCCATGAGCAGTTCTTC
CASSSPGGHEQFF
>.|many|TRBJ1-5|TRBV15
TGTGCCACCAGCGTCAGCCGGGGGCTCAATCAGCCCCAGCATTTT
CATSVSRGLNQPQHF
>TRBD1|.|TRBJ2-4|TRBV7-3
TGTGCCAGCAGCCAGGGGACAGCTAAAGACATTCAGTACTTC
CASSQGTAKDIQYF
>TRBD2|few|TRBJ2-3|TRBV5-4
TGTGCCAGCAGCTTGACTAGCGGACCCACAGATACGCAGTATTTT
CASSLTSGPTDTQYF
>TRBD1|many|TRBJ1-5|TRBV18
TGTGCCAGCTCGGACAGGGGTCAGCCCCAGCATTTT
CASSDRGQPQHF
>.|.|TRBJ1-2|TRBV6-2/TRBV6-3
TGTGCCAGCGACGGACACGTATATGGCTACACCTTC
CASDGHVYGYTF
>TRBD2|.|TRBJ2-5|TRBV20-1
TGCAGTGCTGTCCCTAGCGGGAGGGTCCAAGAGACCCAGTACTTC
CSAVPSGRVQETQYF
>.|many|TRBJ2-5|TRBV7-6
TGTGCCAGCAGGCCCAACGGGGAGTGGACCCAGTACTTC
CASRPNGEWTQYF
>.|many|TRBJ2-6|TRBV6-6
TGTGCCAGCAGCCCGGACAAAAACTCTGGGGCCAACGTCCTGACTTTC
CASSPDKNSGANVLTF
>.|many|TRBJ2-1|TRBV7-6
TGTGCCAGCAGCTTAGTTCCCCTAATAACAAGCGGTGCCTACAATGAGCAGTTCTTC
CASSLVPLITSGAYNEQFF
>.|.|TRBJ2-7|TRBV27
TGTGCCAGCAGTTTATTAAGCAGGGCCGACGAGCAGTACTTC
CASSLLSRADEQYF